The entry below gives a single TCR beta chain sequence along with its context. In the original workflow: Estimation of nucleated cell counts relied on the amplification of reference gene primers. Clones were sequenced by immunoSEQ multiplex PCR, and TCRdb holds only the in-frame ones, with some missing. That table furnishes V, J and clone size, whereas the DNA furnished D and trimming. The data hold 35,000 to 55,000 clones, with nearly 90% observed a single time. This sample is part of a study of blood T cell repertoires in COVID-19. As for the study in general: Acute and convalescent COVID-19 samples came from the United States, Italy and Spain. The analysed material was cDNA or gDNA that came from T cells, B-cell-depleted T cells, or PBMCs.

Per the germline V gene, CDR1 is SGHVS and CDR2 is FQNEAQ. The junction had 6 bases not matched to a gene; V was cut back by 0 bases and J by 1 base. The CDR3 length is 17 residues. V gene TRBV7-8 combines with J gene TRBJ1-1, with TRBD1 matching over 9 bases. Sequencing input: peripheral blood. The TCR sequence derives from a middle-aged man with active COVID-19. CDR3 DNA sequence: TGTGCCAGCAGCTTAGCGGCCCCGGGACAGGGGAACACTGAAGCTTTCTTT. The encoded protein is CASSLAAPGQGNTEAFF. The full variable domain, rest sourced from reference TRBV7-8 and TRBJ1-1, is GAGVSQSPRYKVAKRGQDVALRCDPISGHVSLFWYQQALGQGPEFLTYFQNEAQLDKSGLPSDRFFAERPEGSVSTLKIQRTQQEDSAVYLCASSLAAPGQGNTEAFFGQGTRLTVV.